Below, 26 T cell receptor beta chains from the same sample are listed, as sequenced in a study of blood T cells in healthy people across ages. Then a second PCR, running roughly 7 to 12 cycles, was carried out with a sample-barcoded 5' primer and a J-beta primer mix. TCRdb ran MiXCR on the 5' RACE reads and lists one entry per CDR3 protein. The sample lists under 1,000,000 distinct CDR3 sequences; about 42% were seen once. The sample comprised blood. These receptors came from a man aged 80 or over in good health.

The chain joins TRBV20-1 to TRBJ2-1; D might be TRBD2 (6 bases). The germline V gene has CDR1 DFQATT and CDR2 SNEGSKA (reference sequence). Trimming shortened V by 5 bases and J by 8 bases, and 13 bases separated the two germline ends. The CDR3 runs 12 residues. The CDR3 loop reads CSASDVADEQFF. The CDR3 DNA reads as TGCAGTGCTTCCGACGTAGCGGATGAGCAGTTCTTC.

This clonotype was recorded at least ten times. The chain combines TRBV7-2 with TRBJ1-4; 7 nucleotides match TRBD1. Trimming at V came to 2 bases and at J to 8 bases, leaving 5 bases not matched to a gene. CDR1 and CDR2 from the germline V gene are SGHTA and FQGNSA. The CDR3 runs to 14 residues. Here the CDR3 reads CASSLSQGDEKLFF. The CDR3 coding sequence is TGTGCCAGCAGCTTATCTCAGGGGGACGAAAAACTGTTTTTT.

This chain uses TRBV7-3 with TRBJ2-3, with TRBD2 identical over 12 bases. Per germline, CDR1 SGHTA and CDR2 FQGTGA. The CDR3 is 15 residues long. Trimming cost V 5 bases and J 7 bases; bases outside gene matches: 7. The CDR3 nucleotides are TGTGCCAGCAGCCCTGGACTAGCGGGAATAAATACGCAGTATTTT. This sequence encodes CASSPGLAGINTQYF.

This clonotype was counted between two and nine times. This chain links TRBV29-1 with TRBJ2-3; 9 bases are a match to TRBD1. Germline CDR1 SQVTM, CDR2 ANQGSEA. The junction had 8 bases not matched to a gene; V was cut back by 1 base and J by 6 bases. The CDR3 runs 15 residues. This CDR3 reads CSVEGWDRASDTQYF. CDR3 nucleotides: TGCAGCGTTGAAGGCTGGGACAGGGCCTCGGATACGCAGTATTTT.

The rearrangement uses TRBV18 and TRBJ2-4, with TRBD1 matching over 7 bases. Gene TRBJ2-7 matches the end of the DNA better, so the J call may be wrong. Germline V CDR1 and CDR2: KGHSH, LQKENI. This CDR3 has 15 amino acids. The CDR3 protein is CASSPGQDTWHEQYF. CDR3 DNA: TGTGCCAGCTCACCCGGACAGGACACTTGGCACGAGCAGTACTTC.

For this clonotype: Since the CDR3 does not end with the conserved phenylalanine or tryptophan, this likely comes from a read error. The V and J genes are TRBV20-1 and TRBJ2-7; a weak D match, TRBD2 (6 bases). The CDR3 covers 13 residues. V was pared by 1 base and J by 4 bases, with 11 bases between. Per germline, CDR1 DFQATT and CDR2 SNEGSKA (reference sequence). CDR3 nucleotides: TGCAGTGCTAGAGCGGGAGACCGATACGAGCAGTACCCC. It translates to CSARAGDRYEQYP.

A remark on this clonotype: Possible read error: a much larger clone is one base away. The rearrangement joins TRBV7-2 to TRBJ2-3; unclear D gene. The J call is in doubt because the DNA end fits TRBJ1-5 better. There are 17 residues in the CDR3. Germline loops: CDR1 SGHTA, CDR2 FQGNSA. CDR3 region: CASSLHAGRASTDTQHF. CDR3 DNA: TGTGCCAGCAGTCTTCACGCGGGGAGAGCTAGCACAGATACGCAGCATTTT.

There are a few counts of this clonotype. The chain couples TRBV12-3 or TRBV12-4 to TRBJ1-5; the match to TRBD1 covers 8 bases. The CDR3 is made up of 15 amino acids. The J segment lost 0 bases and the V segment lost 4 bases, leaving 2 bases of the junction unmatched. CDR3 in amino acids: CASSWTGYSNQPQHF. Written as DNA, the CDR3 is TGTGCCAGCAGTTGGACAGGGTATAGCAATCAGCCCCAGCATTTT.

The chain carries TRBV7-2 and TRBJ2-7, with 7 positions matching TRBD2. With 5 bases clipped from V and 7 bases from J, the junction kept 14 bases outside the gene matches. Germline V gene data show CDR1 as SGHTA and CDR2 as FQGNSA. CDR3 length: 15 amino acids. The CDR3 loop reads CASSPDWGAGREQYF. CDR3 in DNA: TGTGCCAGCAGCCCAGATTGGGGAGCGGGAAGGGAGCAGTACTTC.

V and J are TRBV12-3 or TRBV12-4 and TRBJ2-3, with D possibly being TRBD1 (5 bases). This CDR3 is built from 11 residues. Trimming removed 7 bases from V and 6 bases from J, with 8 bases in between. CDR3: CASTRADTQYF. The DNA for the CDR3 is TGTGCCAGCACCAGGGCTGATACGCAGTATTTT.

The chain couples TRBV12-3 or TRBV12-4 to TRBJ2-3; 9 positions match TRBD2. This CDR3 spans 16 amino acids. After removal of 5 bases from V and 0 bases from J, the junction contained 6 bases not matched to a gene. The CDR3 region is CASSQRLAVSTDTQYF. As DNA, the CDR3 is TGTGCCAGCAGTCAGCGACTAGCGGTGAGCACAGATACGCAGTATTTT.

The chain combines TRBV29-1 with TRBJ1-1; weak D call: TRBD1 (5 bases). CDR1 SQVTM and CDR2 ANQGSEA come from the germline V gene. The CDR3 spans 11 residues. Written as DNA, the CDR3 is TGCGGCACGGCGGGGGGCACTGAAGCTTTCTTT. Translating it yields CGTAGGTEAFF. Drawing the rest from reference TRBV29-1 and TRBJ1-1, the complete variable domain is SAVISQKPSRDICQRGTSLTIQCQVDSQVTMMFWYRQQPGQSLTLIATANQGSEATYESGFVIDKFPISRPNLTFSTLTVSNMSPEDSSIYLCGTAGGTEAFFGQGTRLTVV.

CDR3 amino acids: CASSYSRGGLAGWNEQYF. CDR3 DNA sequence: TGTGCCAGCAGTTACTCGCGGGGCGGACTAGCGGGATGGAATGAGCAGTACTTC. The V call is TRBV6-5, the J call TRBJ2-5; 12 bases agree with TRBD2. This CDR3 comprises 18 residues. Trimming at V came to 0 bases and at J to 11 bases, leaving 16 bases not matched to a gene. CDR1 MNHEY and CDR2 SVGAGI come from the germline V gene.

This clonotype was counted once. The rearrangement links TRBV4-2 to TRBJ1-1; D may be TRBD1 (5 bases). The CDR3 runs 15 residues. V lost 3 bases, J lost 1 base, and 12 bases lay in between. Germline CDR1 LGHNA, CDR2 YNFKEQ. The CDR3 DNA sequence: TGTGCCAGCAGCCACAACGGACATTCGAACACTGAAGCTTTCTTT. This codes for CASSHNGHSNTEAFF.

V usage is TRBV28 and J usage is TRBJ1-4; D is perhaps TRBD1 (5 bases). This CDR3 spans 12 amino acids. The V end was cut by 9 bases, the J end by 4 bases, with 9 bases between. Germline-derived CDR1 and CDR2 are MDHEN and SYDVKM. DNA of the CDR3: TGTGCCAGTCGGGACGATAATGAAAAACTGTTTTTT. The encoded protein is CASRDDNEKLFF.

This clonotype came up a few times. The CDR3 coding sequence is TGTGCCAGCAGCTTTGGAGCTGGTTATAGCACAGATACGCAGTATTTT. Translating gives CASSFGAGYSTDTQYF. The genes are TRBV7-2 and TRBJ2-3; D ambiguous. Germline assignment: CDR1 SGHTA and CDR2 FQGNSA. V lost 3 bases and J lost 0, with 13 bases in between. The CDR3 contains 16 residues.

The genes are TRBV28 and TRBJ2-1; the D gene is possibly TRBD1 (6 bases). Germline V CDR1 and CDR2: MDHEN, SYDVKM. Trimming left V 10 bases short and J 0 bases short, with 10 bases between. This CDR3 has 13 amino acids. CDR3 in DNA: TGTGCCACCACAGGGAACTCCTACAATGAGCAGTTCTTC. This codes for CATTGNSYNEQFF.

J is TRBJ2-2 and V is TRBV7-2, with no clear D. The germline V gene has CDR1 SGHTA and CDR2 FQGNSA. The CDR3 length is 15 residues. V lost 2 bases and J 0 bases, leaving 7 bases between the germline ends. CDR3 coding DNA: TGTGCCAGCAGCTTATGGGTAGCGAACACCGGGGAGCTGTTTTTT. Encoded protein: CASSLWVANTGELFF.

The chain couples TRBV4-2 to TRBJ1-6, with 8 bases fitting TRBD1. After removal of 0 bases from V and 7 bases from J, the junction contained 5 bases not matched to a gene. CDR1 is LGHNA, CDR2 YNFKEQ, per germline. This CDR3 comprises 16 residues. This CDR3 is CASSQDPGGANSPLHF. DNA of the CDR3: TGTGCCAGCAGCCAAGATCCAGGGGGCGCGAATTCACCCCTCCACTTT.

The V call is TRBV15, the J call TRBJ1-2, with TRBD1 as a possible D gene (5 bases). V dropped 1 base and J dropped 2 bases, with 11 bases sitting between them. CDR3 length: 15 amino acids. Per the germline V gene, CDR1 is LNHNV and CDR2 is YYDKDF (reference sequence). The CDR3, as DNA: TGTGCCACCAGCAGAGCCGTTCCAGGGAACTATGGCTACACCTTC. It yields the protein CATSRAVPGNYGYTF.

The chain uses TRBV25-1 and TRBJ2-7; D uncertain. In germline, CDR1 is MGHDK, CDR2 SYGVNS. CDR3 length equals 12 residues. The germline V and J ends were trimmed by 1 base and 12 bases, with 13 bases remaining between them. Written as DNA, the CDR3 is TGTGCCAGCAGTGAATTCAACCGCAGAGTGTACTTC. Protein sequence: CASSEFNRRVYF.

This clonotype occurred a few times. The CDR3 loop is CASSLNSNYGYTF. The CDR3 coding sequence is TGTGCCAGCAGTTTAAATTCTAACTATGGCTACACCTTC. The chain employs TRBV12-3 or TRBV12-4 and TRBJ1-2; D ambiguous. Trimming stripped 2 bases from V and 0 bases from J, with 4 bases between. The CDR3 totals 13 residues.

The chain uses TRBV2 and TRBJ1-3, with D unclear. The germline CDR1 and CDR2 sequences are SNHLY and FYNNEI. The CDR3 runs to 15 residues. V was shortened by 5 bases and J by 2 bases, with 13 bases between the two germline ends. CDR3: CASSLDAPAGNTIYF. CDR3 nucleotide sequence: TGTGCCAGCAGTTTAGACGCCCCGGCTGGAAACACCATATATTTT.

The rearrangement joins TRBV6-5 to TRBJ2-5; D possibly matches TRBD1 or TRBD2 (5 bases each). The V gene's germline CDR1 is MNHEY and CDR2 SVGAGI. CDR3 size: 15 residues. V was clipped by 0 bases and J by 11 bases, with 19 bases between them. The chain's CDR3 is CASSYSGLNTDKQYF. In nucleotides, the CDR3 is TGTGCCAGCAGTTACTCAGGACTGAATACGGACAAGCAGTACTTC.

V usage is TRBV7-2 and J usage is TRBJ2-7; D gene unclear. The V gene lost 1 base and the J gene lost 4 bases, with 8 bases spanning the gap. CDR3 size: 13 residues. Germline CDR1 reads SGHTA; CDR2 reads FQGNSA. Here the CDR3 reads CASSLVRFYEQYF. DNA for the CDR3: TGTGCCAGCAGCTTAGTCCGGTTTTACGAGCAGTACTTC.

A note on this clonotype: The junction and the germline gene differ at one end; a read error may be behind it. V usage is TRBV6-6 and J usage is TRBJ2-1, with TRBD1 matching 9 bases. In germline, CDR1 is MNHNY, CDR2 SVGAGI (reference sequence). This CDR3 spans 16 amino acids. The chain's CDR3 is CASTHQTGTGNNERFF. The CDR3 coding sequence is TGTGCCAGCACCCATCAAACCGGGACAGGGAACAATGAGCGGTTCTTC.